The 3 T cell receptor beta chains in this list originate from one sample, sequenced in a study of T cells in Graves' hyperthyroidism and ophthalmopathy. Researchers amplified the TCR beta CDR3 regions from RNA transcripts. The TCR CDR3 was amplified in a first-round RT-PCR using the HTBI primer set. TCRdb used MiXCR to reprocess the multiplex PCR reads, holding one entry per CDR3 protein. Of approximately 640,000 distinct CDR3 sequences in the sample, roughly 17% were seen once. The sample was blood. These receptor sequences come from a man aged 50-60 years with Graves' hyperthyroidism.

This clonotype has just a few counts. The chain couples TRBV7-3 to TRBJ2-3; 9 bases map to TRBD1. V lost 4 bases and J lost 6; bases outside the gene matches: 5. CDR1 and CDR2 (germline): SGHTA, FQGTGA. The CDR3 contains 14 residues. The CDR3 DNA sequence: TGTGCCAGCAGCTCCGGGACAGGGTACGATACGCAGTATTTT. Translated, it gives CASSSGTGYDTQYF.

This clonotype was recorded at least ten times. CDR3 nucleotide sequence: TGTGCCAGCAGCTACAGGGGGCGTGGGGATCAGCCCCAGCATTTT. Encoded protein: CASSYRGRGDQPQHF. The rearrangement joins TRBV6-1 to TRBJ1-5, with 9 bases lining up with TRBD1. The CDR3 totals 15 residues. The germline CDR1 and CDR2 sequences are MNHNS and SASEGT. J gave up 5 bases and V 6 bases, and 8 bases lay outside the gene matches.

This clonotype has more than one count but fewer than ten. The rearrangement uses TRBV20-1 and TRBJ2-7, with 11 bases fitting TRBD2. From germline, CDR1 is DFQATT and CDR2 SNEGSKA (reference sequence). J gave up 0 bases and V 6 bases, and 4 bases lay outside the gene matches. This CDR3 comprises 14 residues. For the CDR3, the DNA is TGCAGTGCGGCCGGGACTAGCGGCTCCTACGAGCAGTACTTC. It specifies CSAAGTSGSYEQYF.